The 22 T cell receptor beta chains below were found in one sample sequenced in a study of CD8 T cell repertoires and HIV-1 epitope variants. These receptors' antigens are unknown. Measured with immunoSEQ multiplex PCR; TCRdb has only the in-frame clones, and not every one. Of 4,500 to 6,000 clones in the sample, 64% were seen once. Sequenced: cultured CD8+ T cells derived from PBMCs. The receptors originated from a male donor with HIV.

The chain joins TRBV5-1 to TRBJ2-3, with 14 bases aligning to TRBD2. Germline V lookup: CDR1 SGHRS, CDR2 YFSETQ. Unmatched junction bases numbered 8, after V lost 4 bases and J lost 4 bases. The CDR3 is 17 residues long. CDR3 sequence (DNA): TGCGCCAGCAGCGCACGACTAGCGGGAGGGGCCCCAGATACGCAGTATTTT. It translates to CASSARLAGGAPDTQYF.

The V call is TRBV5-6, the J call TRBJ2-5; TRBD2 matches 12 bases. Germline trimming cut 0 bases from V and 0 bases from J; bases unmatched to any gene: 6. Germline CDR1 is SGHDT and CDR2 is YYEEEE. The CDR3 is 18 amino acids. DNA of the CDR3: TGTGCCAGCAGCTTGGGACTAGCGGGGGTCTCGTACCAAGAGACCCAGTACTTC. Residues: CASSLGLAGVSYQETQYF.

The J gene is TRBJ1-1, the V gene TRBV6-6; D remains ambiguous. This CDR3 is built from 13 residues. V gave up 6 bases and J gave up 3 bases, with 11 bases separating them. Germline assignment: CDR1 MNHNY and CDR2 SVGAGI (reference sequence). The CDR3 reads CASSPDTYTEAFF. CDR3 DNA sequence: TGTGCCAGCAGCCCCGACACCTACACTGAAGCTTTCTTT.

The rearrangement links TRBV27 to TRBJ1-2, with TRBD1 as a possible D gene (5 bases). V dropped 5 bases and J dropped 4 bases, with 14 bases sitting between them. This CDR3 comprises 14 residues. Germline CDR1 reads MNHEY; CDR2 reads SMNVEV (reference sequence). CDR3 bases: TGTGCCAGCAGTAGGGGCCCCGACAGCTATGGCTACACCTTC. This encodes CASSRGPDSYGYTF.

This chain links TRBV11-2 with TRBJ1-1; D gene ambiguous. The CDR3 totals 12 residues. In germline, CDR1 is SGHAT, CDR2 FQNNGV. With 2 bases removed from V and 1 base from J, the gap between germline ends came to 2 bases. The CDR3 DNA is TGTGCCAGCAGCTTATGGAACACTGAAGCTTTCTTT. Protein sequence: CASSLWNTEAFF.

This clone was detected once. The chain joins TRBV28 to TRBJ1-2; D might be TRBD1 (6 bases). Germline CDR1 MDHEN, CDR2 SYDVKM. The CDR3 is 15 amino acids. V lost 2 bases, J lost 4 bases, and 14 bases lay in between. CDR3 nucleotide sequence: TGTGCCAGCAGTTTAACCCAAGGGGGTACCTATGGCTACACCTTC. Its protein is CASSLTQGGTYGYTF.

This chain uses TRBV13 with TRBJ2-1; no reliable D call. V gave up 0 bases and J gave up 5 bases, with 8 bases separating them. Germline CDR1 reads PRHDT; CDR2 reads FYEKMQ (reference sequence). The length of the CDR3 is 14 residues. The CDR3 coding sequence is TGTGCCAGCAGCTTAGGCCCGGGTGACAATGAGCAGTTCTTC. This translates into CASSLGPGDNEQFF.

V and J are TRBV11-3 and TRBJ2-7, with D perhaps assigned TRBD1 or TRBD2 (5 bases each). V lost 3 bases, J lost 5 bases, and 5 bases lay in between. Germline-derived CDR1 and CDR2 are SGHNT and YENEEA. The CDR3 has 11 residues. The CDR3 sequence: CASSLGDEQYF. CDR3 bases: TGTGCCAGCAGCTTGGGGGACGAGCAGTACTTC.

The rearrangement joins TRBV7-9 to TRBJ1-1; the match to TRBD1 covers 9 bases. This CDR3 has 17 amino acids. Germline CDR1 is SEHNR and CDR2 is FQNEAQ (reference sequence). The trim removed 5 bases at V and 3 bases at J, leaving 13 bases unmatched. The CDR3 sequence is CASSLGIQQGADTEAFF. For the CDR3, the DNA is TGTGCCAGCAGCCTAGGGATACAACAGGGGGCTGACACTGAAGCTTTCTTT.

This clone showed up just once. The CDR3 DNA follows: TGTGCCAGCAGCTTGGTTAAAGACGGGGGGGCTTTCTTT. It specifies CASSLVKDGGAFF. This chain uses TRBV7-2 with TRBJ1-1; the D gene is possibly TRBD1 (5 bases). The CDR3 is 13 amino acids. From germline, CDR1 is SGHTA and CDR2 FQGNSA. V was cut by 3 bases and J by 11 bases, with 16 bases left in between.

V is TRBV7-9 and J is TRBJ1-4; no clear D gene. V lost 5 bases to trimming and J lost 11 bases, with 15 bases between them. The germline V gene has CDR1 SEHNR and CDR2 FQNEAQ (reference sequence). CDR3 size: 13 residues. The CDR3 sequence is CASSPPVTTKLFF. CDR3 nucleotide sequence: TGTGCCAGCAGCCCACCTGTGACAACGAAACTGTTTTTT.

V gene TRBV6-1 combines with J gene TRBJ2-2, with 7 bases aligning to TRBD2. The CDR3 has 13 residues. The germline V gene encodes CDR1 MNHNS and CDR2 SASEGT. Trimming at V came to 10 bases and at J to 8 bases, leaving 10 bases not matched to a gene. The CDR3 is CATLQREGGELFF. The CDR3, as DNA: TGTGCCACCTTACAGCGGGAAGGGGGGGAGCTGTTTTTT.

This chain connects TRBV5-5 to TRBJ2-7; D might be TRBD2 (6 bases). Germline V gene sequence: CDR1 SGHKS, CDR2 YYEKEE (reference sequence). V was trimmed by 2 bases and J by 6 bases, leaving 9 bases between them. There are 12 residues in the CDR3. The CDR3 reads CASSLRAGEQYF. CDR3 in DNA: TGTGCCAGCAGCTTACGAGCGGGCGAGCAGTACTTC.

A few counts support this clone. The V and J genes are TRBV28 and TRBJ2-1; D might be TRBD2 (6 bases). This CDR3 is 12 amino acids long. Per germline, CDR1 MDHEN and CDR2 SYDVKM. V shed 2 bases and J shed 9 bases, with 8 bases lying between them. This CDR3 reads CASSLQGGEQFF. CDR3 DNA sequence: TGTGCCAGCAGTTTACAGGGAGGTGAGCAGTTCTTC.

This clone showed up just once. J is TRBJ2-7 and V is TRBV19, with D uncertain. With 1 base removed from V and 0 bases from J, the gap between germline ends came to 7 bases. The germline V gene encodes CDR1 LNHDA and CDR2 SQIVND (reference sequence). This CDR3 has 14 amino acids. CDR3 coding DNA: TGTGCCAGTAGTATAGCGAAAGACTCCTACGAGCAGTACTTC. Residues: CASSIAKDSYEQYF.

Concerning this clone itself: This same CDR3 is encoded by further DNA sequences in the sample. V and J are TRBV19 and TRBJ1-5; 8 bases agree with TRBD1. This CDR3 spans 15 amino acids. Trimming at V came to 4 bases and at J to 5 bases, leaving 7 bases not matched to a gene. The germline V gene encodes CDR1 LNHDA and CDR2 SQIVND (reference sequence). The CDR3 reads CASSKEGRGHQPQHF. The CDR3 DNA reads TGTGCCAGTAGTAAGGAGGGCAGGGGGCATCAGCCCCAGCATTTT.

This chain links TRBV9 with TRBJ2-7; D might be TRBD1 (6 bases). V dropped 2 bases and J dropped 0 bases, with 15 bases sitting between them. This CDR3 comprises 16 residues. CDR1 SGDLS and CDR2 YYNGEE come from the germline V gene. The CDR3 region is CASSVGSQGSSYEQYF. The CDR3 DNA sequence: TGTGCCAGCAGCGTGGGGAGTCAGGGGAGCTCCTACGAGCAGTACTTC.

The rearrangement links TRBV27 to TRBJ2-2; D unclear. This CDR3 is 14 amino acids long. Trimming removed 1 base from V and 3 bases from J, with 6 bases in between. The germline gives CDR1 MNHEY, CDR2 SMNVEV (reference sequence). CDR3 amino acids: CASSLLPHTGELFF. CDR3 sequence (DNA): TGTGCCAGCAGTTTATTGCCCCACACCGGGGAGCTGTTTTTT.

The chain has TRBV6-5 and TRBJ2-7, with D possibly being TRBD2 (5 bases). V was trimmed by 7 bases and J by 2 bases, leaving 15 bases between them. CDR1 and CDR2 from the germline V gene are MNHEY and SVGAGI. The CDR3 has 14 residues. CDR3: CASTLSPGAYEQYF. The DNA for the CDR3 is TGTGCCAGCACCTTGAGTCCCGGGGCCTACGAGCAGTACTTC.

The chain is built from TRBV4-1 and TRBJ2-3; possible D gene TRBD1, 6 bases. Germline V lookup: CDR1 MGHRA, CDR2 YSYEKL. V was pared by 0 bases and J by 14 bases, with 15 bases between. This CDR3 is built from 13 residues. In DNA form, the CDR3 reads TGCGCCAGCAGCCAAGATCAAGGGGGAAGCGGGTATTTT. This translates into CASSQDQGGSGYF.

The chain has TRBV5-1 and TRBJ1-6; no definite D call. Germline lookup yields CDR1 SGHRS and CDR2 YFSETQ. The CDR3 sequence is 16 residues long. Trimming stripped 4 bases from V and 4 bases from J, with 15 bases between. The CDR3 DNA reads TGCGCCAGCAGCCCAGTCGACCTCTCGTATAATTCACCCCTCCACTTT. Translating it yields CASSPVDLSYNSPLHF.

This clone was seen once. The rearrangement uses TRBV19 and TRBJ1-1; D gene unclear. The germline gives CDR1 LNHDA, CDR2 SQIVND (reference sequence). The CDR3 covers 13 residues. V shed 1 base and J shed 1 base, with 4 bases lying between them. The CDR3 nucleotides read TGTGCCAGTAGTATAGGACGGAACACTGAAGCTTTCTTT. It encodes CASSIGRNTEAFF. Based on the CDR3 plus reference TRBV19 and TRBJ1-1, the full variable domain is DGGITQSPKYLFRKEGQNVTLSCEQNLNHDAMYWYRQDPGQGLRLIYYSQIVNDFQKGDIAEGYSVSREKKESFPLTVTSAQKNPTAFYLCASSIGRNTEAFFGQGTRLTVV.